This T cell receptor (beta chain) stems from a study of cytomegalovirus exposure and HLA in healthy donors. Study outcomes and limitations: Analysis was carried out at a later point, and it linked a missense DCLRE1C variant to TCR beta V- and J-gene trimming. In a later analysis, at a false discovery rate of 0.05, about 15,000 TCR beta sequences were associated with HLA alleles. Reported results showed that the classifier diagnosed cytomegalovirus status with high specificity and sensitivity.

The PCR contained 60 Vbeta and 13 Jbeta primers. Assay used: immunoSEQ multiplex PCR; TCRdb lists only in-frame clones, some missing. The sample shows 150,000 to 180,000 clones, about four fifths of them seen only once. Trimming shortened V by 5 bases and J by 4 bases, and 9 bases separated the two germline ends. Germline V gene lookup returns CDR1 LNHDA and CDR2 SQIVND (reference sequence). The length of the CDR3 is 13 residues. Details on this clone: No antigen is known for it.

The TCR originated in a man aged 25-45 years in good health and CMV-seropositive. Input material: PBMCs. The V and J genes are TRBV19 and TRBJ2-1; D is undetermined. In nucleotides, the CDR3 is TGTGCCAGTAGTGAGACTGGGTACAATGAGCAGTTCTTC. This gives the protein CASSETGYNEQFF.